This T cell receptor beta chain appears in the sequencing data of a study of cytomegalovirus exposure and HLA in healthy donors. Primers for the PCR totalled 60 Vbeta and 13 Jbeta. Clones were read by immunoSEQ multiplex PCR, and TCRdb kept only the in-frame ones, dropping some. The table shows 100,000 to 150,000 clones, with around 77% occurring only once. V lost 2 bases and J lost 2, with 14 bases in between. The CDR3 has 16 amino acids. Germline assignment: CDR1 MNHEY and CDR2 SVGAGI. The rearrangement links TRBV6-5 to TRBJ2-3, with unresolved D. The sequence derives from a male donor in good health and CMV-seropositive. The sample comprised PBMCs. CDR3 DNA: TGTGCCAGCAGTTACGGCCCTAGAAGCCCCACAGATACGCAGTATTTT. Residues: CASSYGPRSPTDTQYF.